These T cell receptor beta chains were read from a single sample in a study of blood T cell repertoires in COVID-19. Repertoires were generated with immunoSEQ multiplex PCR, while TCRdb's copy carries only in-frame clones and drops some. The table has over 150,000 clones, 75% to 85% seen once. The sequenced material came from PBMCs or T cells enriched from blood (not recorded which). The receptors originated from a woman in her sixties or seventies who had recovered from COVID-19. Both conserved end residues are part of each CDR3. The D gene is left open where the match is weak. Rows give clone size only sometimes, using once, few, many, or a class for an expanded clone.

>NA|TRBV3-1/TRBV3-2|TRBJ1-2|NA
TGTGCCAGCAGCCAAGCCGCAGTCTATGGCTACACCTTC
CASSQAAVYGYTF
>TRBD1|TRBV18|TRBJ2-7|NA
TGTGCCAGCTCACCGCCCGAAGACAGGGTAGGGGAGCAGTACTTC
CASSPPEDRVGEQYF
>NA|TRBV25-1|TRBJ1-6|once
TGTGCCAGCAGTGAATATAAGTGGGGCAGGGGTAATTCACCCCTCCACTTT
CASSEYKWGRGNSPLHF
>TRBD1|TRBV30|TRBJ1-1|NA
TGTGCCTGGAGTACTCGGGACAGACGAAACACTGAAGCTTTCTTT
CAWSTRDRRNTEAFF
>TRBD2|TRBV3-1/TRBV3-2|TRBJ2-5|once
TGTGCCAGCAGCCAACGGGGGATAGCGGGGGATCACCAAGAGACCCAGTACTTC
CASSQRGIAGDHQETQYF
>TRBD1|TRBV27|TRBJ1-6|many
TGTGCCAGCAGAAACGACAGGGGGGGTTCACCCCTCCACTTT
CASRNDRGGSPLHF
>TRBD1|TRBV12-3/TRBV12-4|TRBJ1-1|few
TGTGCCAGCAGACTCACAGGGGGCACTGAAGCTTTCTTT
CASRLTGGTEAFF
>NA|TRBV19|TRBJ2-7|few
TGTGCCAGTAGTATAGTCGCTGGACTATCCTACGAGCAGTACTTC
CASSIVAGLSYEQYF
>NA|TRBV4-1|TRBJ1-2|NA
TGCGCCAGCAGCCAAGACCCGGGGGAAGGCTATGGCTACACCTTC
CASSQDPGEGYGYTF
>NA|TRBV29-1|TRBJ2-5|NA
TGCAGCGTTGGCCTCAAGGGGGAGACCCAGTACTTC
CSVGLKGETQYF
>NA|TRBV11-1|TRBJ2-5|NA
TGTGCCAGCAGCTTACGGGCAGGGCGGTACCAAGAGACCCAGTACTTC
CASSLRAGRYQETQYF
>NA|TRBV18|TRBJ1-2|NA
TGTGCCAGCTCACCTGGGGGGAGTCATGGCTACACCTTC
CASSPGGSHGYTF
>NA|TRBV20-1|TRBJ1-2|NA
TGCAGTGCTAGTACGGGAAACTATGGCTACACCTTC
CSASTGNYGYTF
>TRBD2|TRBV5-1|TRBJ2-3|NA
TGCGCCAGCAGCTCCAATTCGGGGGGGCCTCAAGATACGCAGTATTTT
CASSSNSGGPQDTQYF
>NA|TRBV2|TRBJ2-3|few
TGTGCCAGCAGTTCCGTTTCGGGTTACGGGGTCGACTCAGATACGCAGTATTTT
CASSSVSGYGVDSDTQYF
>NA|TRBV2|TRBJ1-2|NA
TGTGCCAGCCGGGGGGCAGGACCAAACTATGGCTACACCTTC
CASRGAGPNYGYTF
>NA|TRBV6-5|TRBJ2-3|NA
TGTGCCAGCAGTTACGGTCCGGGTACAGATACGCAGTATTTT
CASSYGPGTDTQYF
>NA|TRBV11-2|TRBJ1-1|NA
TGTGCCAGCAGCTTAGATAACGGGAACACTGAAGCTTTCTTT
CASSLDNGNTEAFF
>NA|TRBV28|TRBJ1-1|NA
TGTGCCAGCACCGATTACAGAAGTACGGAAGCTTTCTTT
CASTDYRSTEAFF
>NA|TRBV30|TRBJ2-5|NA
TGTGCCTGGAGTGTAGGGGGGGTAGGGAACCAAGAGACCCAGTACTTC
CAWSVGGVGNQETQYF
>NA|TRBV7-9|TRBJ1-1|NA
TGTGCCAGCAGCTTAGAAGCGGGGAACACTGAAGCTTTCTTT
CASSLEAGNTEAFF
>TRBD1|TRBV30|TRBJ1-1|NA
TGTGCCTGGAGTACTCGGACCACAGACAGGGTGGGGAACACTGAAGCTTTCTTT
CAWSTRTTDRVGNTEAFF
>NA|TRBV25-1|TRBJ2-7|NA
TGTGCCAGCAGTGTCGCCCAGGACTCCTACGAGCAGTACTTC
CASSVAQDSYEQYF
>TRBD1|TRBV6-5|TRBJ1-2|NA
TGTGCCAGCATCAACAGGGGTAGTGTAAGTGGCTACACCTTC
CASINRGSVSGYTF
>TRBD2|TRBV5-3|TRBJ2-2|NA
TGTGCCAGAAGCCCAGAGACTAGCGGAGCGAACACCGGGGAGCTGTTTTTT
CARSPETSGANTGELFF
>TRBD1|TRBV6-5|TRBJ2-1|NA
TGTGCCAGCAGAAGATTGACAGGGCCCACGAATGAGCAGTTCTTC
CASRRLTGPTNEQFF
>TRBD1|TRBV4-1|TRBJ1-5|NA
TGCGCCAGCAGCAGACAGGGGGATCAGCCCCAGCATTTT
CASSRQGDQPQHF
>NA|TRBV30|TRBJ1-3|NA
TGTGCCTGGAGCGCCCCCAGGGTTGGAAACACCATATATTTT
CAWSAPRVGNTIYF
>TRBD1|TRBV27|TRBJ2-7|NA
TGTGCCAGCAGACAGGGGGCAACCTACGAGCAGTACTTC
CASRQGATYEQYF
>NA|TRBV11-2|TRBJ1-2|NA
TGTGCCAGCGGGGCCCAGACCAACTATGGCTACACCTTC
CASGAQTNYGYTF
>NA|TRBV5-8|TRBJ1-1|NA
TGTGCCAGCAGCCACAGGGCCTACTTAAGGGTGAACACTGAAGCTTTCTTT
CASSHRAYLRVNTEAFF
>NA|TRBV2|TRBJ1-2|NA
TGTGCCAGCAGCCTCGCGAGTCGGGAACTCTTC
CASSLASRELF
>NA|TRBV9|TRBJ1-1|NA
TGTGCCAGCAGCGCAGACAGTCTGCTGGGTGGGTCTTTCTTT
CASSADSLLGGSFF
>NA|TRBV2|TRBJ2-7|NA
TGTGCCAGCAGAGATCGACTATCCCTCGTCGAGCAGTACTTC
CASRDRLSLVEQYF
>NA|TRBV19|TRBJ1-1|NA
TGTGCCAGTAGCCCACCCCCCGGGACAGAAGCTTTCTTT
CASSPPPGTEAFF
>TRBD2|TRBV7-2|TRBJ2-1|NA
TGTGCCAGCAGCTTACGCTTCGGACTAGCGGGTTACAATGAGCAGTTCTTC
CASSLRFGLAGYNEQFF
>TRBD2|TRBV14|TRBJ2-3|once
TGTGCCAGCAGCCCTAGGGCGGGGGGCACAGATACGCAGTATTTT
CASSPRAGGTDTQYF
>NA|TRBV5-1|TRBJ2-7|NA
TGCGCCAGCAGCCTGGTACCAGACTACGAGCAGTACTTC
CASSLVPDYEQYF
>NA|TRBV5-6|TRBJ1-5|NA
TGTGCCAGCAGCTTGTGGGGAGCCCCCAATCAGCCCCAGCATTTT
CASSLWGAPNQPQHF
>TRBD1|TRBV19|TRBJ1-1|many
TGTGCCAGTAGTATAACAGGGGGTCAAACTGAAGCTTTCTTT
CASSITGGQTEAFF